Each of the 19 T cell receptor beta chains below was sequenced from the same sample in a study of radiotherapy plus CTLA-4 blockade in lung cancer. Measured with immunoSEQ multiplex PCR; TCRdb has only the in-frame clones, and not every one. The sample holds tens of thousands of clones; 60% to 80% are singletons and the top ten take roughly 11%. The source was peripheral blood, collected from a patient treated with radiotherapy plus ipilimumab. The receptors derive from a human donor with non-small cell lung cancer who had stable disease on radiotherapy plus ipilimumab.

The rearrangement links TRBV2 to TRBJ2-3, with a weak D call TRBD2 (6 bases). This CDR3 is built from 14 residues. Germline V gene data show CDR1 as SNHLY and CDR2 as FYNNEI. Trimming took off 6 bases at V and 2 bases at J, with 12 bases between the two ends. CDR3 in amino acids: CASRKREDTDTQYF. Here the CDR3 DNA reads TGTGCCAGCAGGAAAAGGGAGGACACAGATACGCAGTATTTT.

The chain recombines TRBV5-4 with TRBJ2-5; 8 bases match TRBD2. CDR1 is SGHNT, CDR2 YYREEE, per germline (reference sequence). Germline trimming cut 4 bases from V and 2 bases from J; bases unmatched to any gene: 13. This CDR3 has 17 residues. The CDR3 loop reads CASSAGGRLGGQETQYF. The DNA for the CDR3 is TGTGCCAGCAGCGCGGGGGGCCGACTAGGGGGGCAAGAGACCCAGTACTTC.

This clone was counted ten times or more. The chain couples TRBV6-6 to TRBJ1-1; possibly TRBD1 for D (5 bases). CDR3 length equals 12 residues. Germline V lookup: CDR1 MNHNY, CDR2 SVGAGI (reference sequence). The V end was cut by 4 bases, the J end by 7 bases, with 10 bases between. The CDR3 region has the DNA TGTGCCAGCAGTTTAGAGAGGGGTGAAGCTTTCTTT. As protein: CASSLERGEAFF.

V gene TRBV7-9 combines with J gene TRBJ2-5, with 8 bases lining up with TRBD1. The CDR3 extends over 14 amino acids. The germline V gene has CDR1 SEHNR and CDR2 FQNEAQ (reference sequence). The V and J ends lost 5 bases and 2 bases, in that order; junction bases with no gene match: 4. The CDR3 is CASSPGDRQETQYF. In nucleotides, the CDR3 is TGTGCCAGCAGCCCTGGGGACAGGCAAGAGACCCAGTACTTC.

The rearrangement joins TRBV11-3 to TRBJ1-2; D gene unclear. The CDR3 has 12 amino acids. Germline loops: CDR1 SGHNT, CDR2 YENEEA. The germline V and J ends were trimmed by 4 bases and 6 bases, with 9 bases remaining between them. CDR3 protein: CASSSNTDGYTF. DNA of the CDR3: TGTGCCAGCAGCTCGAACACAGATGGCTACACCTTC.

The J gene is TRBJ2-1, the V gene TRBV6-1; TRBD2 matches 7 bases. The V gene end was trimmed by 7 bases and the J gene end by 4 bases; junction bases not matched to a gene: 7. This CDR3 is 14 amino acids long. Germline lookup yields CDR1 MNHNS and CDR2 SASEGT. The CDR3 loop is CASKEAGVYNEQFF. The CDR3 region has the DNA TGTGCCAGCAAGGAGGCGGGGGTTTACAATGAGCAGTTCTTC.

CDR3 amino acids: CASSFVAGGFSYNEQFF. DNA for the CDR3: TGTGCCAGCAGCTTCGTAGCGGGGGGATTCTCCTACAATGAGCAGTTCTTC. V and J are TRBV11-2 and TRBJ2-1; TRBD2 matches at 10 bases. The CDR3 consists of 17 residues. Germline V gene sequence: CDR1 SGHAT, CDR2 FQNNGV. J gave up 0 bases and V 3 bases, and 5 bases lay outside the gene matches.

The gene calls are TRBV7-2 and TRBJ2-5, with 9 positions matching TRBD2. The germline V gene has CDR1 SGHTA and CDR2 FQGNSA. V trimming: 5 bases; J trimming: 1 base; junction bases outside the gene matches: 8. The CDR3 runs 16 residues. The CDR3 DNA is TGTGCCAGCAGCACCGGCGGGGGGGCCCCCCAAGAGACCCAGTACTTC. Translation: CASSTGGGAPQETQYF.

J is TRBJ2-3 and V is TRBV13; D might be TRBD1 (6 bases). Trimming took 7 bases from V and 0 from J, leaving 11 bases between them. Germline V lookup: CDR1 PRHDT, CDR2 FYEKMQ (reference sequence). The CDR3 runs to 14 residues. CDR3 nucleotide sequence: TGTGCCAGCACCCACAGGGCTAGCACAGATACGCAGTATTTT. Residues: CASTHRASTDTQYF.

This clone showed up just a few times. This chain uses TRBV21-1 with TRBJ1-1. TRBV21-1 is labeled a pseudogene. This CDR3 region has 14 residues. The CDR3 DNA follows: TGTGCCAGCAGCGGCCGGAGTCTGAACACTGAAGCTTTCTTT. Its protein is CASSGRSLNTEAFF.

This sequence joins TRBV6-5 and TRBJ1-1, with unresolved D. The CDR3 contains 12 residues. In germline, CDR1 is MNHEY, CDR2 SVGAGI. Deletions cut 2 bases from V and 11 bases from J, with 12 bases between. The CDR3 DNA reads as TGTGCCAGCAGTTACGATGACGGGCGCGCTTTCTTT. Translation gives CASSYDDGRAFF.

The gene calls are TRBV7-2 and TRBJ2-1, with 8 bases identical to TRBD2. The CDR3 has 15 residues. Germline lookup yields CDR1 SGHTA and CDR2 FQGNSA. V was clipped by 1 base and J by 5 bases; unmatched bases: 4. The CDR3 reads CASSLERGLNNEQFF. The CDR3 DNA follows: TGTGCCAGCAGCTTAGAGCGGGGGCTTAACAATGAGCAGTTCTTC.

Turning to this clone: One end of the junction is discordant with germline, which a read error may explain. The gene calls are TRBV9 and TRBJ1-6; weak D call: TRBD1 (5 bases). The CDR3 extends over 15 amino acids. Germline CDR1 is SGDLS and CDR2 is YYNGEE. DNA of the CDR3: TGTACCAGCAGCGTAGCGGCTCAGGGTAATTCACCCCTCCACTTT. As protein: CTSSVAAQGNSPLHF.

The chain couples TRBV4-3 to TRBJ1-1; TRBD1 matches 7 bases. J was trimmed by 4 bases and V by 5 bases; bases with no gene match: 7. Germline V CDR1 and CDR2: LGHNA, YSLEER. The CDR3 is made up of 14 amino acids. In DNA, the CDR3 is TGCGCCAGCAGCTTAAGACAGGGTTTCACTGAAGCTTTCTTT. Translating gives CASSLRQGFTEAFF.

This chain links TRBV9 with TRBJ2-7; D ambiguous. The CDR3 contains 16 residues. V lost 4 bases and J 0 bases, leaving 17 bases between the germline ends. Germline V gene lookup returns CDR1 SGDLS and CDR2 YYNGEE. CDR3 in amino acids: CASSPMGGTNSYEQYF. As DNA, the CDR3 is TGTGCCAGCAGCCCCATGGGCGGAACCAACTCCTACGAGCAGTACTTC.

The J gene is TRBJ2-4, the V gene TRBV6-1, with 7 bases identical to TRBD1. Germline V gives CDR1 MNHNS, CDR2 SASEGT. V was clipped by 3 bases and J by 2 bases; unmatched bases: 13. The CDR3 consists of 18 residues. The CDR3 DNA reads TGTGCCAGCAGTGACCCCAGGGGGATAGTGGTTACCAAAAACATTCAGTACTTC. Translating it yields CASSDPRGIVVTKNIQYF.

The chain recombines TRBV2 with TRBJ2-2; unclear D gene. Germline V gives CDR1 SNHLY, CDR2 FYNNEI. V gave up 3 bases and J gave up 1 base, with 6 bases separating them. CDR3 length: 14 amino acids. The CDR3, as DNA: TGTGCCAGCAGTGATCGGCGGAACACCGGGGAGCTGTTTTTT. Translated, it gives CASSDRRNTGELFF.

The chain joins TRBV9 to TRBJ1-2; 7 bases line up with TRBD1. CDR1 is SGDLS and CDR2 is YYNGEE in the germline V gene. V was clipped by 2 bases and J by 6 bases; unmatched bases: 10. The CDR3 has 15 amino acids. CDR3 bases: TGTGCCAGCAGCGTCTCTCTAGACAGGGTTGATGGCTACACCTTC. Residues: CASSVSLDRVDGYTF. Drawing the rest from reference TRBV9 and TRBJ1-2, the complete variable domain is DSGVTQTPKHLITATGQRVTLRCSPRSGDLSVYWYQQSLDQGLQFLIQYYNGEERAKGNILERFSAQQFPDLHSELNLSSLELGDSALYFCASSVSLDRVDGYTFGSGTRLTVV.

The chain employs TRBV7-6 and TRBJ2-2; 9 positions match TRBD1. The CDR3 sequence is 15 residues long. With 5 bases clipped from V and 7 bases from J, the junction kept 8 bases outside the gene matches. Germline CDR1 is SGHVS and CDR2 is FNYEAQ. CDR3 loop: CASSQTGGMVGELFF. The CDR3 bases are TGTGCCAGCAGCCAAACAGGGGGCATGGTCGGGGAGCTGTTTTTT.